The entry below describes one T cell receptor beta chain. Its antigen remains unknown. The sample comes from a study of post-analysis software for immune sequencing data. General study findings and limits: Controls significantly exceeded multiple sclerosis patients in normalized Chao1 diversity.

Tagging with unique molecular identifiers was a feature of the TCR beta cDNA libraries. TCRdb reanalysed the PCR reads using MiXCR and keeps one entry per CDR3 protein. The sample yields more than 450,000 distinct CDR3 sequences, roughly 45% seen once. The sequenced sample consisted of blood. This sequence was found in a girl between 10 and 17 years old with multiple sclerosis.

DNA of the CDR3: TGTGCCAGCCTCTGGGGGGTATCCGAGCAGTACTTC. Translating gives CASLWGVSEQYF. The chain is built from TRBV12-3 or TRBV12-4 and TRBJ2-5; D possibly corresponds to TRBD2 (6 bases). The DNA end is a closer match to TRBJ2-7, so the J assignment may be wrong. This CDR3 is built from 12 residues.